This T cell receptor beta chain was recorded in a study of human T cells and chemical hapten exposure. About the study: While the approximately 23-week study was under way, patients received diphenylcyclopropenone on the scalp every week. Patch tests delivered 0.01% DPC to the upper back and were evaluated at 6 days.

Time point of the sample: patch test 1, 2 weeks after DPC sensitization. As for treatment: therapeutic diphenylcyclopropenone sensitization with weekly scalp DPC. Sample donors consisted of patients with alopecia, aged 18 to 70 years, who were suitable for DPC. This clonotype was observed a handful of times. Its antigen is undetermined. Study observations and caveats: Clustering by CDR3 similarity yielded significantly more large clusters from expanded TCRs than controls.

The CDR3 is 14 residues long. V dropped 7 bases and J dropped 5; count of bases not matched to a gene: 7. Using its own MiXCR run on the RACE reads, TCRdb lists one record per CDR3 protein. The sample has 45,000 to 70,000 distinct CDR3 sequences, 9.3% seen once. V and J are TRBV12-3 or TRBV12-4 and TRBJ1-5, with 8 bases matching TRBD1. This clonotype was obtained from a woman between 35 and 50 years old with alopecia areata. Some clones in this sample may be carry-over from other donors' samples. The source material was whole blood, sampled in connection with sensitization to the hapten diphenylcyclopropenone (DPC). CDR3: CASTLGQVDQPQHF. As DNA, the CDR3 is TGTGCCAGCACCCTGGGACAGGTCGATCAGCCCCAGCATTTT.